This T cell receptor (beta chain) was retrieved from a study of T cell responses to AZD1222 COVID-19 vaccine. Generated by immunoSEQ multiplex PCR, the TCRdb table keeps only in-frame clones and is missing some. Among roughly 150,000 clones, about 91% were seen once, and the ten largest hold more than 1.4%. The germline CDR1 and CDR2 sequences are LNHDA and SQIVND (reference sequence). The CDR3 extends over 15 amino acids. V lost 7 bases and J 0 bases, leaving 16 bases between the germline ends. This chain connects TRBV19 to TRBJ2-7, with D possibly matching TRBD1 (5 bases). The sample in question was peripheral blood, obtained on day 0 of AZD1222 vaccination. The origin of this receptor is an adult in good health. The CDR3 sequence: CASTQGAHSSYEQYF. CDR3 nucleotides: TGTGCCAGTACTCAGGGTGCTCACAGCTCCTACGAGCAGTACTTC. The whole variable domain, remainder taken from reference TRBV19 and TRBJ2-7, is DGGITQSPKYLFRKEGQNVTLSCEQNLNHDAMYWYRQDPGQGLRLIYYSQIVNDFQKGDIAEGYSVSREKKESFPLTVTSAQKNPTAFYLCASTQGAHSSYEQYFGPGTRLTVT.